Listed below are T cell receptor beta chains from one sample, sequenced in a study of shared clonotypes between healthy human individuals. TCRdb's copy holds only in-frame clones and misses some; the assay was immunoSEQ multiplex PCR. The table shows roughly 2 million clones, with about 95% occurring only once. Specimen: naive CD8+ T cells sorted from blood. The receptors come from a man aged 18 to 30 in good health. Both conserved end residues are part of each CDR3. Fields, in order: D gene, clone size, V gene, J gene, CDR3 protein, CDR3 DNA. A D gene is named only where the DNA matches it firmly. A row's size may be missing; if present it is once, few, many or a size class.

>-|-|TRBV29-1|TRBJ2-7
CSVWPATGGEQYF
TGCAGCGTTTGGCCAGCAACCGGCGGTGAGCAGTACTTC
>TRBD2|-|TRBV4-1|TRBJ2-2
CASSPSGGASFTGELFF
TGCGCCAGCAGCCCCAGCGGGGGGGCATCTTTTACCGGGGAGCTGTTTTTT
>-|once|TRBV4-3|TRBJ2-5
CASSNRVGETQYF
TGCGCCAGCAGCAACAGGGTAGGAGAGACCCAGTACTTC
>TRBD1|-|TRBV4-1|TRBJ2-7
CASSQAEPGQESYEQYF
TGCGCCAGCAGCCAAGCCGAACCGGGACAGGAGTCCTACGAGCAGTACTTC
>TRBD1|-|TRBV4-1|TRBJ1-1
CASSPNPPGTGGLFTEAFF
TGCGCCAGCAGCCCCAATCCCCCCGGGACAGGGGGTTTGTTCACTGAAGCTTTCTTT
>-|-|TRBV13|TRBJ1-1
CASSSEGGRDAFF
TGTGCCAGCAGCTCCGAAGGGGGGCGAGATGCTTTCTTT
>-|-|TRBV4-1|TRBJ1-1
CASSQGMGKAFF
TGCGCCAGCAGCCAGGGGATGGGTAAAGCTTTCTTT
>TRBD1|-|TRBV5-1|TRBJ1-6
CASSDRTGGHSPLHF
TGCGCCAGCAGCGATAGGACAGGGGGCCATTCACCCCTCCACTTT
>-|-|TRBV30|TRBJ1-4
CAWTPAYGGGREKLFF
TGTGCCTGGACGCCAGCCTACGGCGGGGGTCGCGAAAAACTGTTTTTT
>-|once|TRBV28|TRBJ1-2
CASSPRGGSSYGYTF
TGTGCCAGCAGTCCTCGGGGGGGGTCTAGCTATGGCTACACCTTC
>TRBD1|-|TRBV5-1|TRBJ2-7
CASSFYRGTYEQYF
TGCGCCAGCAGCTTCTACAGGGGTACCTACGAGCAGTACTTC
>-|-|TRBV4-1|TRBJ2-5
CASSQVSVLETQYF
TGCGCCAGCAGCCAAGTGTCTGTTCTGGAGACCCAGTACTTC
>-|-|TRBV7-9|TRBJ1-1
CASSLLGEPAFF
TGTGCCAGCAGCTTATTGGGTGAGCCAGCTTTCTTT
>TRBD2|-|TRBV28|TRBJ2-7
CASSFAGGQQEQYF
TGTGCCAGCAGTTTTGCGGGGGGGCAACAAGAGCAGTACTTC
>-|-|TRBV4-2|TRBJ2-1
CASSQGLISADNEQFF
TGTGCCAGCAGCCAAGGTTTGATATCCGCCGACAATGAGCAGTTCTTC
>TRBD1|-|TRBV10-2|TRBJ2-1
CASSEDRGYNEQFF
TGCGCCAGCAGTGAGGACAGGGGGTACAATGAGCAGTTCTTC
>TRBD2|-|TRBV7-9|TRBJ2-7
CASSFSSGASYEQYF
TGTGCCAGCAGCTTCTCTAGCGGGGCCTCCTACGAGCAGTACTTC
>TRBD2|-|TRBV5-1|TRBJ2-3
CASMNRGGRTDTQYF
TGCGCCAGCATGAACCGGGGGGGCCGGACAGATACGCAGTATTTT
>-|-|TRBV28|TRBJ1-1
CASRTQGGTEAFF
TGTGCCAGCAGAACTCAGGGTGGCACTGAAGCTTTCTTT
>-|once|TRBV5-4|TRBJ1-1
CASSLGGALEAFF
TGTGCCAGCAGCTTGGGGGGGGCTCTTGAAGCTTTCTTT
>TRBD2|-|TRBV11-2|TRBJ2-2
CASSLLSGGYTGELFF
TGTGCCAGCAGCTTACTTAGCGGGGGATACACCGGGGAGCTGTTTTTT
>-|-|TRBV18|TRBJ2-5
CASSHRDTRQETQYF
TGTGCCAGCTCACATCGGGACACCCGGCAAGAGACCCAGTACTTC
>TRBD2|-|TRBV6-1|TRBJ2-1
CASSERDDWTSMEQFF
TGTGCCAGCAGTGAACGGGACGATTGGACTAGCATGGAGCAGTTCTTC
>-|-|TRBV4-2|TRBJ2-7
CASSLTPSNYYEQYF
TGTGCCAGCAGCCTAACACCTAGCAACTACTACGAGCAGTACTTC
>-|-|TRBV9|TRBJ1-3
CASSGSGNTIYF
TGTGCCAGCTCCGGATCTGGAAACACCATATATTTT
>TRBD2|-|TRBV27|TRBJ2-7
CASSPGLAGGNSYEQYF
TGTGCCAGCAGTCCAGGACTAGCGGGAGGGAACTCCTACGAGCAGTACTTC
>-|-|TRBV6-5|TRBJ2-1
CASQADSSLYNEQFF
TGTGCCAGCCAAGCTGACAGTTCTCTTTACAATGAGCAGTTCTTC
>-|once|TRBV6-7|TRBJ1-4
CASNEKLFF
TGTGCCAGCAATGAAAAACTGTTTTTT